This paragraph covers one T cell receptor (beta chain) sequence. CDR3 length equals 17 residues. Germline lookup yields CDR1 DFQATT and CDR2 SNEGSKA (reference sequence). This entry is derived from a study of blood T cells in healthy people across ages. A J-beta primer mix and a sample-barcoded 5' primer were used in a second PCR of about 7 to 12 cycles. Each cDNA molecule received a tag from a template-switch adaptor that had 12 random nucleotides. MiXCR, applied by TCRdb to the 5' RACE reads, yields one record per CDR3 protein. Of about 1.1 million distinct CDR3 sequences listed, around two fifths were seen once; the top ten hold roughly 13%.

The V gene is TRBV20-1, the J gene TRBJ2-1; 9 positions agree with TRBD1. The DNA end favors TRBJ2-7, so the J call may be wrong. The TCR was taken from a man in his late teens or twenties in good health. Sequencing used blood. CDR3 protein: CSATPQPDRGSYNEQYF. The CDR3 coding sequence is TGCAGTGCTACCCCCCAACCCGACAGGGGGTCCTACAATGAGCAGTACTTC.